This T cell receptor (beta chain) came from a study of blood T cell repertoires in COVID-19 (TCRdb year 2020). Context from the whole study: Collaborator samples came from the United States, Italy and Spain and covered acute and convalescent phases of COVID-19. The prospective study material was composed of cDNA or gDNA derived from T cells, B-cell-depleted T cells, or PBMCs. Subjects who had been exposed to COVID-19, were actively infected with it, or had recovered from it provided the deeply sampled blood TCRbeta repertoires that made up the dataset. The repertoires were released in a freely available public database meant as a resource for research on the immune response to SARS-CoV-2. Samples were obtained from the ongoing ImmuneRACE study (first 160 participants) and from approximately 1,200 subjects provided by 6 global collaborators. Nearly every sample came with metadata listing a de-identified subject ID, COVID-19 status, age in years and sex. HLA class I and class II types, where available, came from metadata supplied by the sample provider rather than from assay-based typing.

The immunoSEQ Assay, a bias-controlled multiplex PCR, was used to amplify TCRbeta CDR3 regions from genomic DNA. For the original study's pipeline: The number of nucleated cells in each sample was estimated by amplification of reference gene primers within the assay. To quantify the absolute abundance of each unique TCRbeta CDR3 rearrangement, sequence reads were collapsed and filtered. Productive Simpson clonality was computed per sample as the square root of Simpson's diversity index over productive rearrangements. TCRdb holds this immuneACCESS table with in-frame rearrangements only. Some clones are missing; in checked studies, unresolved V genes explain under half, and the rest has no known cause. Clone size and the V and J calls come from that table; the DNA yielded D and trimming. A total of under 130,000 clones appear in this sample, under 75% of them only once. The leading ten clones occupy about 6.5% of the sample.

Summary of the overall study and its limitations: The quantity of clinical and demographic metadata differed by source and by participant and was supplied without curation.

The collaborating institutions used their own protocols to collect whole blood in K2EDTA tubes. Collaborator samples were shipped for TCRbeta analysis as frozen whole blood, isolated PBMCs, or DNA extracted from either sample type. In the case of this clone: Its antigen remains unidentified. No base quality information exists; no much larger clone differs at one position.

The CDR3, from cysteine to phenylalanine, totals 13 residues. The read is trimmed to its CDR3 DNA, 39 bases read in frame from base 1. V is clipped by 5 bases and J by 8 bases, and the sequence between their germline boundaries is 15 bases long. In the germline V gene, CDR1 corresponds to SGHTA and CDR2 to FQGNSA. This TCR came from an elderly man with acute or convalescent COVID-19. The chain employs TRBV7-2 and TRBJ1-2; there is no confident call for the D gene. The source material was peripheral blood. The DNA sequence is as follows: TGTGCCAGCAGCATAGGCACAGAACGGGGCTACACCTTC. The translation is CASSIGTERGYTF.